The entry below gives a single T cell receptor (beta chain) sequence along with its context. This sample stems from a study of Ad26.COV2.S vaccination and SARS-CoV-2 variants. Across the whole study: Ad26.COV2.S shots went into the muscle once or twice, 56 days apart.

The CDR3 runs to 17 residues. Germline V gene data show CDR1 as MGHRA and CDR2 as YSYEKL. V was trimmed by 4 bases and J by 5 bases, leaving 21 bases between them. Method: immunoSEQ multiplex PCR; TCRdb's copy keeps in-frame clones and lacks some. The sample yields about 410,000 clones, more than 85% seen once. Treatment specified: about 20 received Ad26.COV2.S at low or high dose, single or two shots; 5 received placebo; per-sample allocation not given. Material that was analyzed had been drawn on day 63 after the first vaccine or placebo injection. Recruitment in Boston yielded a donor of adult age, 18-55 years.

This sample comprised peripheral blood, obtained in a trial of Ad26.COV2.S vaccine versus placebo. The rearrangement links TRBV4-1 to TRBJ2-1; D may match TRBD1 or TRBD2 (5 bases each). The TCR originated in a person between 18 and 60 years old who received the Ad26.COV2.S COVID-19 vaccine or a placebo. The CDR3 protein is CASSPRGLGDPNNEQFF. CDR3 nucleotides: TGCGCCAGCAGCCCCCGAGGGTTGGGGGACCCGAACAATGAGCAGTTCTTC.